A single sample gave rise to the 2 T cell receptor beta chains below, sequenced in a study of graft-versus-host responses after intestinal transplantation. The method was immunoSEQ multiplex PCR; TCRdb's version includes in-frame clones alone and lacks a portion of them. The table lists thousands of clones, over 80% of them singletons, with roughly 10% in the top ten. Lymphocytes from graft epithelium and lamina propria were isolated. The sequenced sample was ileum tissue, obtained approximately 120 days after transplant. These TCRs come from a human patient who received an intestinal transplant, so some T cells may come from the graft donor.

The chain carries TRBV9 and TRBJ2-7; TRBD1 matches at 7 bases. Per the germline V gene, CDR1 is SGDLS and CDR2 is YYNGEE. There are 14 residues in the CDR3. J gave up 3 bases and V 2 bases, and 5 bases lay outside the gene matches. This CDR3 reads CASSVSRDSYEQYF. CDR3 DNA: TGTGCCAGCAGCGTCAGCCGGGACAGCTACGAGCAGTACTTC.

This chain joins TRBV28 and TRBJ2-7; maybe TRBD2 (7 bases). V lost 6 bases, J lost 7 bases, and 19 bases lay in between. Germline V gene sequence: CDR1 MDHEN, CDR2 SYDVKM. The CDR3 has 14 amino acids. The CDR3 sequence is CASSLTKGGEEQYF. CDR3 DNA: TGTGCCAGCAGCTTAACAAAAGGGGGGGAAGAGCAGTACTTC.